Listed here are 8 T cell receptor beta chains from one sample, sequenced in a study of identical twins. MiXCR, run by TCRdb on the 5' RACE reads, gives a single entry per CDR3 protein. In the table there are 1.5 million or so distinct CDR3 sequences, more than 30% of which are singletons. Material for sequencing was cord blood. Receptors originate from a newborn girl in good health.

The chain employs TRBV20-1 and TRBJ2-1; 11 bases match TRBD2. V lost 3 bases, J lost 1 base, and 8 bases stayed unmatched. Germline loops: CDR1 DFQATT, CDR2 SNEGSKA (reference sequence). The length of the CDR3 is 17 residues. CDR3 sequence reads: CSASPTSGVSSYNEQFF. CDR3 nucleotides: TGCAGTGCTAGCCCGACTAGCGGGGTTTCTTCCTACAATGAGCAGTTCTTC.

This chain connects TRBV7-9 to TRBJ1-2; unclear D gene. CDR3 length: 15 residues. In germline, CDR1 is SEHNR, CDR2 FQNEAQ (reference sequence). V was pared by 5 bases and J by 11 bases, with 24 bases between. The CDR3 region has the DNA TGTGCCAGCAGCCGCGACAACGCCGAGGTTATGCGGTACACCTTC. Its protein product is CASSRDNAEVMRYTF.

With respect to this clonotype: A much bigger clone sits one base away, suggesting this may be a read error. This rearrangement joins TRBV12-3 or TRBV12-4 to TRBJ2-1, with 11 bases fitting TRBD1. V lost 5 bases, J lost 5 bases, and 2 bases stayed unmatched. There are 14 residues in the CDR3. The CDR3 DNA reads TGTGCCAGCAGTGCGGGACAGGGGGACAATGAGCAGTTCTTC. Its protein product is CASSAGQGDNEQFF.

The V call is TRBV2, the J call TRBJ1-1, with a possible D match to TRBD1 (5 bases). Germline CDR1 is SNHLY and CDR2 is FYNNEI. The CDR3 runs 13 residues. V lost 8 bases to trimming and J lost 3 bases, with 13 bases between them. CDR3 coding DNA: TGTGCCAGCGGTGTAGGGGCCCACACTGAAGCTTTCTTT. This sequence encodes CASGVGAHTEAFF. Based on the CDR3 plus reference TRBV2 and TRBJ1-1, the full variable domain is EPEVTQTPSHQVTQMGQEVILRCVPISNHLYFYWYRQILGQKVEFLVSFYNNEISEKSEIFDDQFSVERPDGSNFTLKIRSTKLEDSAMYFCASGVGAHTEAFFGQGTRLTVV.

This clonotype was detected a few times. J is TRBJ2-7 and V is TRBV2; D gene uncertain. CDR1 and CDR2 (germline): SNHLY, FYNNEI. This CDR3 comprises 13 residues. V dropped 10 bases and J dropped 6 bases, with 19 bases sitting between them. The chain's CDR3 is CATTIELWREQYF. CDR3 DNA: TGTGCCACTACAATTGAACTATGGCGCGAGCAGTACTTC.

The table lists this clonotype with a few counts. J is TRBJ2-2 and V is TRBV27; D is unresolved. The CDR3 consists of 13 residues. The ends were cut back, 5 bases at V and 6 bases at J, with 10 bases in the middle. Germline V gene sequence: CDR1 MNHEY, CDR2 SMNVEV (reference sequence). CDR3 in DNA: TGTGCCAGCAGTCCTCTGTCGCCCGGGGAGCTGTTTTTT. Translating it yields CASSPLSPGELFF.

The rearrangement links TRBV19 to TRBJ1-5; the match to TRBD1 covers 8 bases. In germline, CDR1 is LNHDA, CDR2 SQIVND (reference sequence). V trimming: 4 bases; J trimming: 6 bases; junction bases outside the gene matches: 11. CDR3 length equals 16 residues. The CDR3 coding sequence is TGTGCCAGTAGTACGCGTACAGGGGGTAGAAGTCAGCCCCAGCATTTT. Its protein is CASSTRTGGRSQPQHF.

This clonotype was counted a few times. The chain links TRBV27 to TRBJ1-1; 8 nucleotides match TRBD1. Germline V CDR1 and CDR2: MNHEY, SMNVEV (reference sequence). CDR3 length: 22 amino acids. The V gene end was trimmed by 0 bases and the J gene end by 1 base; junction bases not matched to a gene: 22. The DNA of the CDR3 is TGTGCCAGCAGTTTATCGCCTCATCGCCCCGCCAAAGGACAGGGAGCGAACACTGAAGCTTTCTTT. Translation: CASSLSPHRPAKGQGANTEAFF.